This TCR beta chain appears in the sequencing data of a study of shared clonotypes between healthy human individuals. V was pared by 3 bases and J by 2 bases, with 12 bases between. This CDR3 region has 15 residues. CDR1 is ENHRY and CDR2 is SYGVKD in the germline V gene. Measured with immunoSEQ multiplex PCR; TCRdb has only the in-frame clones, and not every one. The data hold 2 million to 2.5 million clones, with 90% to 97% observed a single time. The source material was naive CD4+ T cells sorted from blood. Subset: CD45RA+ positively selected. This clonotype was obtained from a man aged 18 to 30 in good health. The chain recombines TRBV10-3 with TRBJ2-3; D call uncertain. The CDR3 coding sequence is TGTGCCATCAGTGAAGATAACAGTTCCACAGATACGCAGTATTTT. Protein: CAISEDNSSTDTQYF.